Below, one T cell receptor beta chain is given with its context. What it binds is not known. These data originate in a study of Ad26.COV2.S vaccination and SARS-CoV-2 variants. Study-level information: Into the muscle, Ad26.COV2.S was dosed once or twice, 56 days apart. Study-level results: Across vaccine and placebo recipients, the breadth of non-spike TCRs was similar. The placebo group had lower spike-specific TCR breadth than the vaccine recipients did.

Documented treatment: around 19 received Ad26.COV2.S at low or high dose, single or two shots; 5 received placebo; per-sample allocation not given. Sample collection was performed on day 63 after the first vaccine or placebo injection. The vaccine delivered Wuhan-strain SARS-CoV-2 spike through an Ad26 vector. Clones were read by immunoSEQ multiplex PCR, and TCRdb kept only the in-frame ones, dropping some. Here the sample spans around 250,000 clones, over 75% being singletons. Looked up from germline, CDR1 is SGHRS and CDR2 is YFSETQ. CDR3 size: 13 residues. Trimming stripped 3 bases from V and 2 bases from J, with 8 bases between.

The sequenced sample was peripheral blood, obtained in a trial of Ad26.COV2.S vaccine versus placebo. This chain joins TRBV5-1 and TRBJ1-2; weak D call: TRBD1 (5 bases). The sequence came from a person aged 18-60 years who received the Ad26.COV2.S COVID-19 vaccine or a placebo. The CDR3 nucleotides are TGCGCCAGCAGCTGGGACCACAACTATGGCTACACCTTC. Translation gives CASSWDHNYGYTF.